The 27 T cell receptor beta chains presented below share a single source sample, sequenced in a study of blood T cell repertoires in COVID-19 (dated by TCRdb to between 2020 and 2021). The library relied on the immunoSEQ multiplex PCR assay. The immuneACCESS repertoire file appears here via TCRdb, limited to in-frame rearrangements. These files lack a portion of the clones; in checked studies, under half of the deficit traces to unresolved V genes, and the cause of the others is not known. The sample data list 150,000 to 200,000 clones, and roughly 80% of these were observed just once. Of the sample, around 15% is held by the ten largest clones. The sequencing sample was made of peripheral blood. These receptors came from a man aged 60 to 75 with active or convalescent COVID-19.

The rearrangement uses TRBV30 and TRBJ1-6; D may be TRBD1 (6 bases). Germline values: CDR1 GTSNPN, CDR2 SVGIG (reference sequence). Trimming pared 6 bases from V and 9 bases from J, leaving 15 bases between. This CDR3 comprises 13 residues. The CDR3 bases are TGTGCCTGCCTACAGGGAGCGACTTCACCCCTCCACTTT. Protein sequence: CACLQGATSPLHF.

Regarding this clone: Other DNA sequences in this sample translate to the same CDR3. The rearrangement uses TRBV15 and TRBJ2-7, with D possibly TRBD1 on 6 matching bases. This CDR3 has 13 amino acids. Germline V gene lookup returns CDR1 LNHNV and CDR2 YYDKDF (reference sequence). V lost 0 bases and J lost 4, with 7 bases in between. The CDR3, as DNA: TGTGCCACCAGCAGAGACAGGGGATACGAGCAGTACTTC. Translating gives CATSRDRGYEQYF.

Here the CDR3 reads CASSLLAVPYEQYF. In nucleotides, the CDR3 is TGTGCCAGCAGTTTGCTAGCGGTTCCTTACGAGCAGTACTTC. The chain carries TRBV6-5 and TRBJ2-7, with 7 bases matching TRBD2. The V gene end was trimmed by 4 bases and the J gene end by 4 bases; junction bases not matched to a gene: 7. The CDR3 consists of 14 residues. The germline CDR1 and CDR2 sequences are MNHEY and SVGAGI.

For this clone: A much larger clone differs from this one at a single base, so this may be a read error. The chain combines TRBV7-8 with TRBJ1-5; D possibly corresponds to TRBD1 (5 bases). This CDR3 contains 16 residues. Germline V gene sequence: CDR1 SGHVS, CDR2 FQNEAQ. CDR3 sequence (DNA): TGTGCCAGCAGCTTAGGGGGGGGAAGAGGCAATCAGTCCCAGCATTTT. Translating gives CASSLGGGRGNQSQHF.

This chain joins TRBV11-1 and TRBJ2-7; 14 bases fit TRBD2. V shed 5 bases, J shed 5 bases, and the junction held 8 bases outside the gene matches. This CDR3 has 16 amino acids. CDR1 is SGHAT, CDR2 FQDESV, per germline (reference sequence). The CDR3 protein is CASSGTSGSLRDEQYF. In DNA form, the CDR3 reads TGTGCCAGCAGCGGGACTAGCGGGAGCTTACGCGACGAGCAGTACTTC. Variable domain in full (rest from reference TRBV11-1 and TRBJ2-7): EAEVAQSPRYKITEKSQAVAFWCDPISGHATLYWYRQILGQGPELLVQFQDESVVDDSQLPKDRFSAERLKGVDSTLKIQPAELGDSAMYLCASSGTSGSLRDEQYFGPGTRLTVT.

This chain uses TRBV7-8 with TRBJ2-7; 9 bases agree with TRBD1. Trimming removed 2 bases from V and 3 bases from J; junction bases left unmatched: 5. Per the germline V gene, CDR1 is SGHVS and CDR2 is FQNEAQ. The CDR3 contains 15 residues. CDR3 amino acids: CASSLQDRGDYEQYF. The CDR3 region has the DNA TGTGCCAGCAGCTTACAGGACAGGGGCGACTACGAGCAGTACTTC.

This clone turned up a few times. The rearrangement links TRBV5-1 to TRBJ2-4, with TRBD2 matching 14 bases. This CDR3 contains 16 residues. Germline loops: CDR1 SGHRS, CDR2 YFSETQ. J was trimmed by 8 bases and V by 4 bases; bases with no gene match: 8. CDR3 amino acids: CASSAGLAGARDIQYF. The CDR3 bases are TGCGCCAGCAGCGCGGGACTAGCGGGAGCGAGGGACATTCAGTACTTC.

This clone was found once. The rearrangement joins TRBV3-1 (or the pseudogene TRBV3-2) to TRBJ1-1; 8 bases map to TRBD1. Losses at the gene ends were 5 bases for V and 7 bases for J; bases not matched to a gene: 9. Per the germline V gene, CDR1 is LGHDT and CDR2 is YNNKEL (reference sequence). There are 14 residues in the CDR3. The CDR3 is CASSDAGTGYEAFF. The CDR3 bases are TGTGCCAGCAGCGACGCCGGGACAGGATATGAAGCTTTCTTT.

V and J are TRBV6-5 and TRBJ2-5; 8 bases align to TRBD1. The CDR3 covers 15 residues. CDR1 and CDR2 (germline): MNHEY, SVGAGI. V lost 4 bases to trimming and J lost 2 bases; unmatched junction nucleotides: 6. As DNA, the CDR3 is TGTGCCAGCAGTTCGACGACAGGGGTTCAAGAGACCCAGTACTTC. It codes for CASSSTTGVQETQYF.

The table lists this clone with a few counts. CDR3 sequence: CASSLTSLNEQFF. The CDR3 DNA follows: TGTGCCAGCAGCTTAACTAGTTTAAATGAGCAGTTCTTC. V and J are TRBV7-3 and TRBJ2-1; no clear D. The CDR3 length is 13 residues. Trimming stripped 0 bases from V and 7 bases from J, with 7 bases between. CDR1 is SGHTA and CDR2 is FQGTGA in the germline V gene.

V gene TRBV5-4 combines with J gene TRBJ1-2; the match to TRBD1 covers 9 bases. Germline CDR1 is SGHNT and CDR2 is YYREEE (reference sequence). Trimming at V came to 4 bases and at J to 7 bases, leaving 11 bases not matched to a gene. The CDR3 sequence is 15 residues long. The CDR3 sequence: CASSLWTGERSGYTF. The CDR3 nucleotides read TGTGCCAGCAGCCTGTGGACAGGGGAACGGAGTGGCTACACCTTC.

This clone was picked up one time. The V and J genes are TRBV5-1 and TRBJ1-3, with 7 bases matching TRBD1. The CDR3 contains 15 residues. V trimming: 0 bases; J trimming: 3 bases; junction bases outside the gene matches: 3. Germline lookup yields CDR1 SGHRS and CDR2 YFSETQ. The CDR3 sequence: CASSLEGAGGNTIYF. CDR3 DNA: TGCGCCAGCAGCTTGGAGGGGGCAGGTGGAAACACCATATATTTT.

The CDR3 DNA is TGTGCCAGCAGCAAAAAAAAATTCCCCCATCGGACAGGGGCAGATACGCAGTATTTT. Translated: CASSKKKFPHRTGADTQYF. J is TRBJ2-3 and V is TRBV21-1; the table's TRBD1 call for D was not verified on the DNA. TRBV21-1 has pseudogene status. The CDR3 contains 19 residues.

This sequence joins TRBV11-3 and TRBJ2-1; D not certain. The CDR3 covers 14 residues. CDR1 is SGHNT, CDR2 YENEEA, per germline. V lost 2 bases, J lost 0 bases, and 5 bases lay in between. In DNA form, the CDR3 reads TGTGCCAGCAGCTTATCGGGCTCCTACAATGAGCAGTTCTTC. It codes for CASSLSGSYNEQFF.

The rearrangement uses TRBV28 and TRBJ2-5, with a tentative D call TRBD1 (5 bases). The germline gives CDR1 MDHEN, CDR2 SYDVKM. V shed 5 bases and J shed 5 bases, with 12 bases lying between them. The CDR3 is 13 amino acids. The CDR3 coding sequence is TGTGCCAGCAGTGAAGACAGTCAGGAGACCCAGTACTTC. Translation: CASSEDSQETQYF.

The chain uses TRBV9 and TRBJ1-5; D uncertain. From germline, CDR1 is SGDLS and CDR2 YYNGEE. Trimming took 3 bases from V and 9 from J, leaving 28 bases between them. The CDR3 consists of 18 residues. The CDR3 nucleotides read TGTGCCAGCAGCGCCCGTAGCGACTACTCCGGGTTCCGGGGGCCCCAGCATTTT. Translated: CASSARSDYSGFRGPQHF.

There are a few counts of this clone. J is TRBJ2-1 and V is TRBV29-1; 7 bases line up with TRBD2. The CDR3 length is 14 residues. From germline, CDR1 is SQVTM and CDR2 ANQGSEA. V lost 6 bases and J lost 3; bases outside the gene matches: 8. The DNA of the CDR3 is TGCAGCGTGAGTGGGGGGGAACTCTACAATGAGCAGTTCTTC. Translated, it gives CSVSGGELYNEQFF.

V and J are TRBV15 and TRBJ2-1, with TRBD2 matching 13 bases. CDR1 is LNHNV and CDR2 is YYDKDF in the germline V gene (reference sequence). The CDR3 runs to 19 residues. Trimming cost V 5 bases and J 0 bases; bases outside gene matches: 10. CDR3 in amino acids: CATSSDGTSGTYSYNEQFF. The CDR3 bases are TGTGCCACCAGCTCCGACGGGACTAGCGGGACCTACTCCTACAATGAGCAGTTCTTC.

J is TRBJ2-7 and V is TRBV11-2, with a weak D call TRBD2 (5 bases). The germline gives CDR1 SGHAT, CDR2 FQNNGV. This CDR3 contains 13 residues. The V end was cut by 6 bases, the J end by 2 bases, with 11 bases between. CDR3 DNA: TGTGCCAGCAGGGAGGCGCTCACCTACGAGCAGTACTTC. Translating gives CASREALTYEQYF.

This chain uses TRBV5-1 with TRBJ1-3; D unresolved. Germline V gene sequence: CDR1 SGHRS, CDR2 YFSETQ. The CDR3 has 15 residues. Trimming removed 1 base from V and 0 bases from J, with 8 bases in between. The CDR3 sequence: CASSLTTGSGNTIYF. In DNA, the CDR3 is TGCGCCAGCAGCTTGACGACGGGCTCTGGAAACACCATATATTTT.

This clone was recorded only once. CDR3 sequence (DNA): TGTGCCAGCAGGGCCGGGACTAGCGGGAGAGGAAACACCGGGGAGCTGTTTTTT. It translates to CASRAGTSGRGNTGELFF. The gene calls are TRBV9 and TRBJ2-2; the match to TRBD2 covers 14 bases. The CDR3 contains 18 residues. CDR1 is SGDLS, CDR2 YYNGEE, per germline. V shed 5 bases, J shed 2 bases, and the junction held 8 bases outside the gene matches.

The J gene is TRBJ2-5, the V gene TRBV3-1 (or the pseudogene TRBV3-2); 14 nucleotides agree with TRBD2. CDR1 and CDR2 from the germline V gene are LGHDT and YNNKEL (reference sequence). This CDR3 has 15 amino acids. V gave up 4 bases and J gave up 9 bases; unmatched junction bases: 7. The CDR3 nucleotides read TGTGCCAGCAGCCCCAGACTAGCGGGAGGGGGGGCCCAGTACTTC. Its translation is CASSPRLAGGGAQYF.

The chain carries TRBV10-1 and TRBJ2-7, with D possibly being TRBD2 (5 bases). The CDR3 is made up of 11 amino acids. Trimming shortened V by 2 bases and J by 6 bases, and 5 bases separated the two germline ends. Germline V lookup: CDR1 WNHNN, CDR2 SYGVQD (reference sequence). The CDR3 loop reads CASSEGGEQYF. The CDR3 DNA reads as TGCGCCAGCAGTGAGGGAGGCGAGCAGTACTTC.

The rearrangement joins TRBV27 to TRBJ1-5, with D maybe TRBD1 (6 bases). The CDR3 consists of 17 residues. Germline V gene lookup returns CDR1 MNHEY and CDR2 SMNVEV (reference sequence). V lost 5 bases, J lost 4 bases, and 21 bases lay in between. This CDR3 is CASSPSLSQGRNQPQHF. For the CDR3, the DNA is TGTGCCAGCAGTCCTTCGCTATCTCAGGGGCGGAATCAGCCCCAGCATTTT.

The chain couples TRBV15 to TRBJ1-5, with 7 bases aligning to TRBD1. Germline V gene lookup returns CDR1 LNHNV and CDR2 YYDKDF (reference sequence). The V and J ends lost 7 bases and 5 bases, in that order; junction bases with no gene match: 14. The CDR3 sequence is 16 residues long. The CDR3 here is CATNRGDSGGYQPQHF. CDR3 coding DNA: TGTGCCACCAACCGTGGGGACAGTGGAGGGTATCAGCCCCAGCATTTT.

This clone was seen once. J is TRBJ2-7 and V is TRBV30, with 12 positions matching TRBD2. CDR1 is GTSNPN and CDR2 is SVGIG in the germline V gene (reference sequence). This CDR3 contains 16 residues. J was trimmed by 4 bases and V by 7 bases; bases with no gene match: 14. For the CDR3, the DNA is TGTGCCTCCACCGGGACTAGCGGGCGGTCCCTTTACGAGCAGTACTTC. It yields the protein CASTGTSGRSLYEQYF.

This chain joins TRBV28 and TRBJ1-4; 10 nucleotides align to TRBD1. Germline V gene lookup returns CDR1 MDHEN and CDR2 SYDVKM. CDR3 length: 16 amino acids. V trimming: 3 bases; J trimming: 8 bases; junction bases outside the gene matches: 9. Written as DNA, the CDR3 is TGTGCCAGCAGTTTTCCGGGACAGGGGAATCGGGAAAAACTGTTTTTT. Its translation: CASSFPGQGNREKLFF.